This T cell receptor beta chain came from a study of blood T cell repertoires in COVID-19. The wider study: Material from acute and convalescent COVID-19 was sourced from the United States, Italy and Spain.

Libraries were prepared by immunoSEQ multiplex PCR; TCRdb keeps only in-frame clonotypes and omits some of them. This repertoire shows about 71,000 clones, approximately 80% found once; its top ten account for 28%. The sequence was obtained from a man in his 70s with acute or convalescent COVID-19. The sequencing sample was made of peripheral blood.

CDR3 DNA: TGTGCCAGCAGCTTCAACGGTATAACTAACTATGGCTACACCTTC. Translating gives CASSFNGITNYGYTF. The chain carries TRBV7-9 and TRBJ1-2; unclear D gene. Germline values: CDR1 SEHNR, CDR2 FQNEAQ (reference sequence). V was trimmed by 3 bases and J by 0 bases, leaving 11 bases between them. CDR3 length equals 15 residues.